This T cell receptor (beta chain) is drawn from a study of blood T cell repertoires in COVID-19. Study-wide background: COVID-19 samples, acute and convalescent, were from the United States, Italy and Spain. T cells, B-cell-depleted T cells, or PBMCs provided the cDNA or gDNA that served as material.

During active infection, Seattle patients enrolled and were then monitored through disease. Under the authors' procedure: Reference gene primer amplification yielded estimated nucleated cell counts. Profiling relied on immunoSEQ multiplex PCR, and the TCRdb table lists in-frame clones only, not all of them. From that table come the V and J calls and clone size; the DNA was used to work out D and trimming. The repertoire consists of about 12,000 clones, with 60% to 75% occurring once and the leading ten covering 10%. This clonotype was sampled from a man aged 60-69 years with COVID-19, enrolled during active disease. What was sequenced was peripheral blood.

The CDR3 sequence is CASSTQQLGDTEAFF. The CDR3 coding sequence is TGTGCCAGCAGCACCCAGCAGCTCGGGGACACTGAAGCTTTCTTT. The chain couples TRBV11-2 to TRBJ1-1, with D uncertain. Trimming left V 5 bases short and J 3 bases short, with 16 bases between. The germline gives CDR1 SGHAT, CDR2 FQNNGV. The CDR3 is 15 amino acids.